This T cell receptor beta chain was captured in a study of beta chain features in type 1 diabetes. The authors reverse transcribed all of the isolated RNA, so sequencing captured expressed TCRB transcripts. TCRdb's table, derived via immunoSEQ multiplex PCR, lists solely in-frame clones and lacks some. Of 150,000 to 200,000 clones in the sample, around 9.7% were seen once. The CDR3 runs 15 residues. V lost 4 bases, J lost 3 bases, and 16 bases lay in between. The germline CDR1 and CDR2 sequences are MDHEN and SYDVKM. Overall study findings and caveats: Sequencing used cDNA, and cells with high TCR expression could therefore be over-represented. Patients with Type 1 diabetes showed moderately but significantly shorter TCRB CDR3s in all four CD4+ subsets.

Comments on this clone: The antigen is undetermined.

The specimen sequenced was central memory CD4+ T cells from blood. The sequence was obtained from a woman in her 30s with type 1 diabetes. The chain combines TRBV28 with TRBJ2-7, with D maybe TRBD2 (5 bases). The CDR3: CASSSPGQRYYEQYF. The CDR3 DNA reads as TGTGCCAGCAGTTCTCCCGGGCAGCGGTACTACGAGCAGTACTTC.